The clone carrying this T cell receptor (beta chain) has at least ten counts. Its specificity is not known. TCRdb reprocessed the 5' RACE reads with MiXCR, giving one entry per CDR3 protein. Counted here are approximately 21,000 distinct CDR3 sequences, approximately 4.8% occurring once; the ten biggest clones make up roughly a tenth. This entry belongs to a study of spatial heterogeneity in lung cancer. About the study: Averaged across combinations, each unique TCR and UMI pairing appeared more than ten times in raw reads, which were uncorrected. Notes on the study in general: It was found that expanded intratumoral alpha and beta TCR counts tracked tumor mutation counts. Coverage of tumor T cells, an estimated figure, was approximately 7.4% for alpha and about 13% for beta chains.

Time point reported: sample taken at primary tumor resection. The study sequenced unsorted whole RNA from tumor, nontumor lung or frozen PBMC. V lost 6 bases to trimming and J lost 7 bases; unmatched junction nucleotides: 5. The CDR3 spans 14 residues. The germline gives CDR1 MDHEN, CDR2 SYDVKM. This sequence joins TRBV28 and TRBJ1-6; TRBD1 aligns across 8 bases. Sample: lung tumor tissue, taken at surgery. This TCR was recovered from a male donor with early-stage non-small cell lung cancer. The CDR3 nucleotides read TGTGCCAGCAGCCACGACAGGGGAAATTCACCCCTCCACTTT. As protein: CASSHDRGNSPLHF.